The 17 T cell receptor beta chains in this list originate from one sample, sequenced in a study of blood T cell repertoires in COVID-19. Libraries were prepared by immunoSEQ multiplex PCR; TCRdb keeps only in-frame clonotypes and omits some of them. The sample records tens of thousands of clones, approximately 80% being singletons. The specimen sequenced was peripheral blood. All receptors come from a human donor in a cohort sampled during active or convalescent COVID-19.

The chain recombines TRBV2 with TRBJ2-7; 9 bases fit TRBD1. The CDR3 consists of 14 residues. With V trimmed by 6 bases and J by 3 bases, 6 bases remained unmatched. Germline CDR1 reads SNHLY; CDR2 reads FYNNEI. The CDR3, as DNA: TGTGCCAGCAGGACCGGGACAGGGATCTACGAGCAGTACTTC. This encodes CASRTGTGIYEQYF.

This clone was observed a handful of times. The chain uses TRBV12-5 and TRBJ1-1, with D uncertain. Deletions cut 3 bases from V and 4 bases from J, with 15 bases between. There are 15 residues in the CDR3. CDR1 LGHNT and CDR2 FRNRAP come from the germline V gene. CDR3 sequence (DNA): TGTGCTAGTGGTTTAGGGCAAGTAGGGAGCACTGAAGCTTTCTTT. Protein product: CASGLGQVGSTEAFF.

The chain has TRBV3-1 (or the pseudogene TRBV3-2) and TRBJ1-5; D possibly corresponds to TRBD1 (5 bases). CDR1 is LGHDT, CDR2 YNNKEL, per germline (reference sequence). The CDR3 totals 16 residues. V lost 1 base, J lost 6 bases, and 16 bases lay in between. CDR3 amino acids: CASSQGSGRVGQPQHF. The CDR3 region has the DNA TGTGCCAGCAGCCAAGGGTCGGGCAGGGTAGGTCAGCCCCAGCATTTT.

Only one count was recorded for this clone. V and J are TRBV19 and TRBJ2-3; tentative D call: TRBD2 (7 bases). This CDR3 has 14 residues. The germline V gene encodes CDR1 LNHDA and CDR2 SQIVND (reference sequence). Trimming took 7 bases from V and 2 from J, leaving 13 bases between them. Here the CDR3 DNA reads TGTGCCAGTACCCGGGGGGCAATCACAGATACGCAGTATTTT. Amino acids: CASTRGAITDTQYF.

A single count supports this clone. V usage is TRBV3-1 (or the pseudogene TRBV3-2) and J usage is TRBJ1-1, with 10 positions matching TRBD1. Germline CDR1 reads LGHDT; CDR2 reads YNNKEL (reference sequence). V trimming: 5 bases; J trimming: 1 base; junction bases outside the gene matches: 10. This CDR3 has 17 amino acids. The CDR3 coding sequence is TGTGCCAGCAGCAAACGGACAGGGGGGACCTCGAACACTGAAGCTTTCTTT. This translates into CASSKRTGGTSNTEAFF.

The chain employs TRBV6-1 and TRBJ1-6; the match to TRBD1 covers 7 bases. Germline V CDR1 and CDR2: MNHNS, SASEGT. The CDR3 runs 17 residues. V lost 4 bases to trimming and J lost 1 base; unmatched junction nucleotides: 7. For the CDR3, the DNA is TGTGCCAGCAGTGGAACAGGGGAGGCTTCCTATAATTCACCCCTCCACTTT. Its protein is CASSGTGEASYNSPLHF.

The chain employs TRBV5-6 and TRBJ2-7; D unresolved. Looked up from germline, CDR1 is SGHDT and CDR2 is YYEEEE. Trimming stripped 4 bases from V and 7 bases from J, with 15 bases between. This CDR3 has 13 amino acids. CDR3 bases: TGTGCCAGCAGCCCGACATTTTTCTCAGAGCAGTACTTC. It specifies CASSPTFFSEQYF.

The chain couples TRBV6-6 to TRBJ2-2; TRBD2 aligns across 7 bases. The CDR3 consists of 14 residues. V lost 10 bases to trimming and J lost 2 bases; unmatched junction nucleotides: 7. The germline V gene has CDR1 MNHNY and CDR2 SVGAGI (reference sequence). CDR3 sequence reads: CANSGTRNTGELFF. CDR3 in DNA: TGTGCCAACAGCGGGACTCGTAACACCGGGGAGCTGTTTTTT.

This chain uses TRBV11-2 with TRBJ2-7, with a possible D match to TRBD1 (5 bases). This CDR3 is built from 18 residues. Germline V gives CDR1 SGHAT, CDR2 FQNNGV. Trimming stripped 0 bases from V and 5 bases from J, with 23 bases between. Here the CDR3 reads CASSLERGLTPRGHEQYF. The CDR3 DNA follows: TGTGCCAGCAGCTTAGAACGTGGTCTGACTCCTAGGGGCCACGAGCAGTACTTC.

The chain couples TRBV9 to TRBJ2-7; TRBD2 matches at 10 bases. V shed 4 bases, J shed 6 bases, and the junction held 10 bases outside the gene matches. This CDR3 region has 15 residues. From germline, CDR1 is SGDLS and CDR2 YYNGEE. The CDR3 nucleotides are TGTGCCAGCAGCCCCCTAGCGGGGGTGTCCGGCGAGCAGTACTTC. Its translation is CASSPLAGVSGEQYF.

This chain joins TRBV19 and TRBJ1-2, with D unclear. The germline gives CDR1 LNHDA, CDR2 SQIVND (reference sequence). The CDR3 has 14 amino acids. Deletions cut 5 bases from V and 3 bases from J, with 13 bases between. Here the CDR3 reads CASSGLVLDYGYTF. CDR3 nucleotides: TGTGCCAGTAGTGGTCTAGTGCTCGACTATGGCTACACCTTC.

V gene TRBV19 combines with J gene TRBJ1-2; no definite D call. CDR3 length: 14 amino acids. Germline CDR1 is LNHDA and CDR2 is SQIVND (reference sequence). V was shortened by 5 bases and J by 5 bases, with 15 bases between the two germline ends. CDR3 protein: CASSAPRTEYGYTF. The CDR3 bases are TGTGCCAGTAGTGCCCCCCGCACAGAATATGGCTACACCTTC.

This rearrangement joins TRBV5-4 to TRBJ2-2, with TRBD2 matching 12 bases. Germline assignment: CDR1 SGHNT and CDR2 YYREEE (reference sequence). This CDR3 is built from 17 residues. The junction had 12 bases not matched to a gene; V was cut back by 3 bases and J by 9 bases. Here the CDR3 DNA reads TGTGCCAGCAGCTCCCGACTAGCGGGGGCCCAGGAACGGGAGCTGTTTTTT. Its protein is CASSSRLAGAQERELFF.

The J gene is TRBJ1-1, the V gene TRBV19, with D possibly TRBD1 on 6 matching bases. Germline V gives CDR1 LNHDA, CDR2 SQIVND (reference sequence). The CDR3 spans 13 residues. V lost 9 bases, J lost 3 bases, and 14 bases lay in between. In DNA form, the CDR3 reads TGTGCCAGCCAAGACAGGCCATACACTGAAGCTTTCTTT. Translating gives CASQDRPYTEAFF.

V usage is TRBV4-3 and J usage is TRBJ1-1; D may be TRBD1 (6 bases). Deletions cut 0 bases from V and 1 base from J, with 18 bases between. The CDR3 loop spans 18 amino acids. From germline, CDR1 is LGHNA and CDR2 YSLEER. The CDR3 sequence is CASSQERGRGGWNTEAFF. CDR3 bases: TGCGCCAGCAGCCAAGAGAGAGGGCGCGGGGGCTGGAACACTGAAGCTTTCTTT.

The chain links TRBV7-2 to TRBJ1-5; D is possibly TRBD1 (5 bases). Trimming pared 2 bases from V and 2 bases from J, leaving 10 bases between. The CDR3 runs 15 residues. Germline lookup yields CDR1 SGHTA and CDR2 FQGNSA. CDR3 DNA: TGTGCCAGCAGCTTACAGGGCAGGGGCAATCAGCCCCAGCATTTT. It yields the protein CASSLQGRGNQPQHF.

This rearrangement joins TRBV19 to TRBJ2-2; 13 bases are shared with TRBD2. The ends lost 5 bases at V and 7 bases at J; junction bases unmatched: 4. Germline V gives CDR1 LNHDA, CDR2 SQIVND (reference sequence). CDR3 length equals 15 residues. CDR3: CASSSTSGGYGELFF. CDR3 coding DNA: TGTGCCAGTAGTTCGACTAGCGGGGGGTACGGGGAGCTGTTTTTT.